These 11 T cell receptor beta chains originate from one sample sequenced in a study of regulatory T cells in long-lasting Graves disease. Construction of the TCR beta libraries employed iRepertoire HTBI primers in conjunction with Arm-PCR of CDR3 regions. TCRdb re-derived calls from the multiplex PCR reads in MiXCR, one entry per CDR3 protein. The data contain approximately 290,000 distinct CDR3 sequences, 20% to 25% of them singletons. This sample's time point: persistent/refractory GD, antithyroid drugs over 5 years with positive TRAb. Preparation of the TCR library used RNA extracted from PBMCs. The source was peripheral blood mononuclear cells (PBMCs), collected when the disease was refractory, from a patient treated with antithyroid drugs. Receptor source: a female donor with Graves disease.

The chain uses TRBV30 and TRBJ1-5, with a tentative D call TRBD1 (6 bases). Trimming cost V 3 bases and J 3 bases, with 9 bases left between them. The CDR3 is 13 residues long. Germline V CDR1 and CDR2: GTSNPN, SVGIG (reference sequence). CDR3 residues: CAWSRDTNQPQHF. CDR3 nucleotide sequence: TGTGCCTGGAGCCGGGACACCAATCAGCCCCAGCATTTT.

The V gene is TRBV20-1, the J gene TRBJ2-5, with D hard to call. CDR1 DFQATT and CDR2 SNEGSKA come from the germline V gene (reference sequence). V lost 4 bases, J lost 2 bases, and 11 bases lay in between. The CDR3 length is 13 residues. This CDR3 reads CSATPGQQETQYF. CDR3 bases: TGCAGTGCTACACCGGGTCAACAAGAGACCCAGTACTTC.

This clonotype has ten or more counts. CDR3 residues: CASSLAGGTQYF. Here the CDR3 DNA reads TGTGCCAGCAGCTTAGCCGGGGGGACCCAGTACTTC. V gene TRBV11-2 combines with J gene TRBJ2-5; TRBD2 is a possible D gene (6 bases). Deletions cut 1 base from V and 7 bases from J, with 7 bases between. CDR1 and CDR2 from the germline V gene are SGHAT and FQNNGV. The length of the CDR3 is 12 residues.

This clonotype was seen more than once but under ten times. One junction end does not reproduce the germline sequence, and a read error may be involved. The rearrangement joins TRBV2 to TRBJ2-7, with 8 bases aligning to TRBD1. Germline lookup yields CDR1 SNHLY and CDR2 FYNNEI. The CDR3 is made up of 14 amino acids. The CDR3 DNA reads TGTGCCAGCAGTGAAAAACAGGGGGTGTACGAGCAGCACTTC. Translated: CASSEKQGVYEQHF.

In regard to this clonotype: This may be a read error: a much more frequent sequence differs by one nucleotide. This chain connects TRBV29-1 to TRBJ2-5; 7 bases agree with TRBD2. The CDR3 extends over 13 amino acids. The germline gives CDR1 SQVTM, CDR2 ANQGSEA. As DNA, the CDR3 is TGCAGCATTGACGCGGGAGTAGGAAAGACCCAGTACTTC. It yields the protein CSIDAGVGKTQYF.

This clonotype came up many times. This chain connects TRBV7-6 to TRBJ1-6; 7 nucleotides line up with TRBD1. The CDR3 totals 16 residues. Germline CDR1 and CDR2: SGHVS and FNYEAQ. The V segment lost 3 bases and the J segment 8 bases; nucleotides outside the gene matches: 10. The CDR3 region is CASSFGGPRGDSPLHF. The DNA of the CDR3 is TGTGCCAGCAGCTTTGGAGGGCCCAGGGGGGATTCACCCCTCCACTTT.

This clonotype came up a few times. The chain has TRBV28 and TRBJ1-5; D is ambiguous. CDR1 MDHEN and CDR2 SYDVKM come from the germline V gene. V lost 2 bases to trimming and J lost 4 bases, with 6 bases between them. The CDR3 has 13 residues. The CDR3 DNA sequence: TGTGCCAGCAGTTTACGCCTAAATCAGCCCCAGCATTTT. This gives the protein CASSLRLNQPQHF. The full variable domain, rest sourced from reference TRBV28 and TRBJ1-5, is DVKVTQSSRYLVKRTGEKVFLECVQDMDHENMFWYRQDPGLGLRLIYFSYDVKMKEKGDIPEGYSVSREKKERFSLILESASTNQTSMYLCASSLRLNQPQHFGDGTRLSIL.

This clonotype was seen at least ten times. The chain is built from TRBV7-8 and TRBJ2-7; no definite D call. The V and J ends lost 5 bases and 4 bases respectively, with 12 bases between them. The CDR3 covers 13 residues. The germline CDR1 and CDR2 sequences are SGHVS and FQNEAQ. CDR3: CASSPGRMYEQYF. The CDR3 DNA sequence: TGTGCCAGCAGCCCAGGACGGATGTACGAGCAGTACTTC. Complete variable domain (other parts from reference TRBV7-8 and TRBJ2-7): GAGVSQSPRYKVAKRGQDVALRCDPISGHVSLFWYQQALGQGPEFLTYFQNEAQLDKSGLPSDRFFAERPEGSVSTLKIQRTQQEDSAVYLCASSPGRMYEQYFGPGTRLTVT.

CDR3 amino acids: CASSPQPGQANEKLFF. The DNA for the CDR3 is TGTGCCAGCTCACCTCAACCGGGACAGGCTAATGAAAAACTGTTTTTT. V gene TRBV18 combines with J gene TRBJ1-4; 8 bases agree with TRBD1. V was clipped by 3 bases and J by 3 bases; unmatched bases: 6. The V gene's germline CDR1 is KGHSH and CDR2 LQKENI. The CDR3 extends over 16 amino acids.

This clonotype was found many times. This chain connects TRBV27 to TRBJ1-1; no definite D call. The CDR3 has 13 amino acids. CDR1 MNHEY and CDR2 SMNVEV come from the germline V gene (reference sequence). Trimming stripped 7 bases from V and 9 bases from J, with 18 bases between. The CDR3 loop reads CASTPMVGRKAFF. The CDR3 region has the DNA TGTGCCAGCACCCCTATGGTCGGACGGAAAGCTTTCTTT.

This clonotype was found a few times. This chain joins TRBV29-1 and TRBJ2-7, with 8 bases identical to TRBD2. Germline V CDR1 and CDR2: SQVTM, ANQGSEA. Germline trimming cut 4 bases from V and 2 bases from J; bases unmatched to any gene: 10. This CDR3 region has 15 residues. CDR3 protein: CSVAPKREFPYEQYF. In nucleotides, the CDR3 is TGCAGCGTTGCTCCTAAGCGGGAGTTCCCCTACGAGCAGTACTTC.